The 22 T cell receptor beta chains listed next were all sequenced from one sample in a study of breast tumors, draining lymph nodes, adjacent tissues. Axillary draining lymph nodes of breast cancer patients supplied the node samples. TCRdb re-analysed the multiplex PCR reads in MiXCR, keeping a single row per CDR3 protein. The repertoire includes 150,000 to 200,000 distinct CDR3 sequences, roughly 29% of them detected once, and approximately 4.5% sits in the top ten. The sample was axillary lymph node tissue. The receptors shown here come from a female donor with breast cancer. Some clones in this sample may be carry-over from other donors' samples.

The rearrangement links TRBV5-5 to TRBJ2-5, with TRBD2 matching over 14 bases. The germline gives CDR1 SGHKS, CDR2 YYEKEE (reference sequence). The J segment lost 5 bases and the V segment lost 6 bases, leaving 6 bases of the junction unmatched. CDR3 size: 15 residues. In nucleotides, the CDR3 is TGTGCCAGCAAGGGGACTAGCGGGAGTTGGGAGACCCAGTACTTC. Amino acid sequence: CASKGTSGSWETQYF.

There are many counts of this clonotype. The chain links TRBV28 to TRBJ1-2, with D perhaps matching TRBD1 (6 bases). CDR1 MDHEN and CDR2 SYDVKM come from the germline V gene. V dropped 5 bases and J dropped 2 bases, with 12 bases sitting between them. CDR3 length: 14 residues. CDR3 sequence: CASSLPGVNYGYTF. The CDR3 region has the DNA TGTGCCAGCAGTCTCCCAGGGGTAAACTATGGCTACACCTTC.

This clonotype was seen many times. The gene calls are TRBV19 and TRBJ2-1; tentative D call: TRBD2 (6 bases). Germline V lookup: CDR1 LNHDA, CDR2 SQIVND (reference sequence). V dropped 8 bases and J dropped 2 bases, with 31 bases sitting between them. The CDR3 is made up of 20 amino acids. The CDR3 bases are TGTGCCAGTCAGGGCAACCCAACACCCCATTATACTAGCCCCTACAATGAGCAGTTCTTC. This gives the protein CASQGNPTPHYTSPYNEQFF.

This clonotype was seen many times. The chain has TRBV15 and TRBJ2-4, with D unresolved. The CDR3 is 14 residues long. Looked up from germline, CDR1 is LNHNV and CDR2 is YYDKDF (reference sequence). V was shortened by 0 bases and J by 15 bases, with 18 bases between the two germline ends. CDR3 coding DNA: TGTGCCACCAGCAGAGATCTAATAGGGCTAGATCGGTACTTC. Protein product: CATSRDLIGLDRYF.

The sample holds many counts of this clonotype. V usage is TRBV5-6 and J usage is TRBJ2-3, with 7 bases identical to TRBD2. The J segment lost 0 bases and the V segment lost 6 bases, leaving 10 bases of the junction unmatched. There are 16 residues in the CDR3. Germline CDR1 SGHDT, CDR2 YYEEEE. CDR3 protein: CASNPGGSGSTDTQYF. The CDR3 bases are TGTGCCAGCAACCCAGGAGGTAGCGGGAGCACAGATACGCAGTATTTT.

Ten or more counts support this clonotype. The V call is TRBV9, the J call TRBJ1-6; 9 positions agree with TRBD1. V shed 3 bases and J 6 bases; nucleotides not matched to a gene: 1. Germline CDR1 is SGDLS and CDR2 is YYNGEE. The CDR3 sequence is 14 residues long. CDR3 region: CASSGTGVNSPLHF. DNA for the CDR3: TGTGCCAGCAGCGGGACAGGGGTTAATTCACCCCTCCACTTT.

Concerning this clonotype: This may stem from a read error, because a much larger clone lies one nucleotide away. V gene TRBV5-1 combines with J gene TRBJ2-5; D might be TRBD1 (5 bases). Germline V CDR1 and CDR2: SGHRS, YFSETQ. The CDR3 contains 15 residues. The CDR3 DNA reads as TGCGCCAGCAGCCAAAATCAAATCAGGGAAGAGGCCCAGTACTTC. The encoded protein is CASSQNQIREEAQYF.

This clonotype has a count of ten or more. J is TRBJ2-7 and V is TRBV5-4; 7 positions match TRBD1. This CDR3 contains 14 residues. Germline CDR1 and CDR2: SGHNT and YYREEE (reference sequence). Trimming cost V 0 bases and J 5 bases; bases outside gene matches: 5. CDR3 protein: CASSLVQGRNEQYF. In nucleotides, the CDR3 is TGTGCCAGCAGCTTGGTACAGGGGAGAAACGAGCAGTACTTC.

At least ten counts were recorded for this clonotype. The V and J genes are TRBV4-1 and TRBJ2-7; D ambiguous. The germline V and J ends were trimmed by 1 base and 3 bases, with 10 bases remaining between them. The CDR3 extends over 14 amino acids. The V gene's germline CDR1 is MGHRA and CDR2 YSYEKL. CDR3 protein: CASSQGVLNYEQYF. The CDR3 DNA reads as TGCGCCAGCAGCCAAGGCGTCTTAAACTACGAGCAGTACTTC.

This chain uses TRBV19 with TRBJ1-1; 7 nucleotides match TRBD1. V lost 10 bases to trimming and J lost 0 bases; unmatched junction nucleotides: 11. This CDR3 region has 15 residues. Germline V gives CDR1 LNHDA, CDR2 SQIVND (reference sequence). Here the CDR3 reads CATEHRGLMNTEAFF. The CDR3 DNA reads as TGTGCCACCGAACACAGGGGTCTAATGAACACTGAAGCTTTCTTT.

This clonotype was picked up many times. The rearrangement uses TRBV30 and TRBJ2-1, with TRBD2 matching 8 bases. The CDR3 totals 13 residues. The germline CDR1 and CDR2 sequences are GTSNPN and SVGIG (reference sequence). Trimming took 4 bases from V and 5 from J; bases not matched to a gene: 4. The CDR3 spells CAWKAGVNNEQFF. The CDR3 DNA is TGTGCCTGGAAAGCGGGAGTAAACAATGAGCAGTTCTTC. Variable domain in full (rest from reference TRBV30 and TRBJ2-1): SQTIHQWPATLVQPVGSPLSLECTVEGTSNPNLYWYRQAAGRGLQLLFYSVGIGQISSEVPQNLSASRPQDRQFILSSKKLLLSDSGFYLCAWKAGVNNEQFFGPGTRLTVL.

Comments on this clonotype: The germline gene is not matched at one end of the junction; a read error may be the cause. The rearrangement uses TRBV7-3 and TRBJ1-6; possible D gene TRBD1, 5 bases. The CDR3 loop spans 15 amino acids. Germline CDR1 and CDR2: SGHTA and FQGTGA. The CDR3 DNA reads as TGCGCCGGCAGCATCACTGCAGGGTTGGGTTCACCCCTCCACTTT. This sequence encodes CAGSITAGLGSPLHF.

The chain is built from TRBV5-1 and TRBJ2-5; 9 bases line up with TRBD1. CDR3 length: 15 residues. Germline V CDR1 and CDR2: SGHRS, YFSETQ. V dropped 3 bases and J dropped 6; count of bases not matched to a gene: 9. In DNA, the CDR3 is TGCGCCAGCAGCTCGGCAGGGGGACAGGGAAAGACCCAGTACTTC. It yields the protein CASSSAGGQGKTQYF.

This clonotype was counted at least ten times. The CDR3 sequence is CASSLTGLGEQFF. CDR3 bases: TGTGCCAGCAGTTTAACAGGGTTGGGTGAGCAGTTCTTC. The rearrangement joins TRBV28 to TRBJ2-1; tentatively, D is TRBD1 (6 bases). The CDR3 contains 13 residues. CDR1 is MDHEN, CDR2 SYDVKM, per germline. Deletions cut 2 bases from V and 9 bases from J, with 11 bases between.

This clonotype appeared many times. This chain joins TRBV4-3 and TRBJ2-7; D is perhaps TRBD1 (6 bases). The CDR3 has 14 residues. V lost 0 bases and J lost 3, with 9 bases in between. CDR1 is LGHNA, CDR2 YSLEER, per germline. Here the CDR3 DNA reads TGCGCCAGCAGCCAAGATGGGGGCGGCTACGAGCAGTACTTC. Translation gives CASSQDGGGYEQYF.

V and J are TRBV24-1 and TRBJ2-7; perhaps D is TRBD1 or TRBD2 (5 bases each). This CDR3 is built from 14 residues. Trimming left V 4 bases short and J 6 bases short, with 15 bases between. CDR1 and CDR2 (germline): KGHDR, SFDVKD. The CDR3 nucleotides are TGTGCCACCAGTGAATCCGGGGACGCAGGCGAGCAGTACTTC. Protein product: CATSESGDAGEQYF.

The chain joins TRBV5-1 to TRBJ2-2; the D gene is possibly TRBD1 (6 bases). Between the trimmed V and J ends, which lost 8 bases and 2 bases, there was a span of 13 bases. The CDR3 consists of 14 residues. Germline values: CDR1 SGHRS, CDR2 YFSETQ. CDR3 sequence reads: CASDYRVNTGELFF. The CDR3 DNA reads TGCGCCAGTGATTACAGGGTCAACACCGGGGAGCTGTTTTTT.

This clonotype was found many times. V is TRBV28 and J is TRBJ2-7, with D tentatively TRBD2 (6 bases). CDR1 is MDHEN and CDR2 is SYDVKM in the germline V gene. With 3 bases removed from V and 2 bases from J, the gap between germline ends came to 11 bases. CDR3 length: 14 residues. In DNA form, the CDR3 reads TGTGCCAGCAGTTTTATTAGCGGAACCTACGAGCAGTACTTC. This encodes CASSFISGTYEQYF.

This clonotype was observed a handful of times. The chain couples TRBV10-1 to TRBJ1-4, with D hard to call. Germline values: CDR1 WNHNN, CDR2 SYGVQD (reference sequence). Trimming cost V 3 bases and J 2 bases, with 7 bases left between them. CDR3 size: 14 residues. CDR3 sequence (DNA): TGCGCCAGCAGTGAAGGGAGCACTAATGAAAAACTGTTTTTT. Translating it yields CASSEGSTNEKLFF.

Details on this clonotype: An end of the junction differs from the germline gene, which may be a read error. The chain combines TRBV6-2 or TRBV6-3 with TRBJ1-6; D gene uncertain. The CDR3 loop spans 16 amino acids. Germline lookup yields CDR1 MNHEY and CDR2 SVGEGT. The CDR3 DNA reads as TGTGCCAGCAGTCACTCGGACCTTGCCAGTAGGCCACCCCTCCACTTT. This sequence encodes CASSHSDLASRPPLHF.

V is TRBV6-1 and J is TRBJ2-6; D is perhaps TRBD1 (6 bases). Per germline, CDR1 MNHNS and CDR2 SASEGT. This CDR3 is built from 15 residues. Trimming stripped 6 bases from V and 4 bases from J, with 13 bases between. The CDR3 region has the DNA TGTGCCAGCAGCAACACAGGGATAGGGGCCAACGTCCTGACTTTC. Translation: CASSNTGIGANVLTF.

This clonotype was observed a handful of times. This chain connects TRBV6-1 to TRBJ2-2; 12 positions match TRBD2. The CDR3 runs 16 residues. Germline CDR1 is MNHNS and CDR2 is SASEGT. The V gene end was trimmed by 8 bases and the J gene end by 1 base; junction bases not matched to a gene: 5. The CDR3 nucleotides read TGTGCCAGCTCCTGGGGACTAGCGGGGAACACCGGGGAGCTGTTTTTT. As protein: CASSWGLAGNTGELFF.